This entry describes one T cell receptor (beta chain). What it binds is unknown. The data were obtained in a study of T-cell memory formation after mild COVID-19. In TCRdb, the 5' RACE reads were re-called with MiXCR into one record per CDR3 protein. The table records 150,000 to 200,000 distinct CDR3 sequences, around a fifth of them present only once. Findings of the study overall: In pre-infection memory, a portion of responding clones appeared, which suggested that cross-reactive memory joined. Contracting CD4+ clones were located mainly in CM and EM, and CD8+ clones in EMRA. Contracting clones, day 15 to 85, had balanced CD4/CD8, and later expanders favored CD4+.

Material for sequencing was PBMCs or a T cell subset sorted from them (not recorded which). The sequence came from an adult woman who had mild COVID-19 (a few samples of this study predate the infection). Cell type and time point are not known.

The CDR3 region is CSVEVGGLQTYEQYF. In DNA form, the CDR3 reads TGCAGCGTTGAAGTTGGAGGGCTCCAGACCTACGAGCAGTACTTC. V is TRBV29-1 and J is TRBJ2-7; the D gene is possibly TRBD2 (6 bases). V was clipped by 1 base and J by 2 bases, with 15 bases between them. The CDR3 loop spans 15 amino acids. Germline loops: CDR1 SQVTM, CDR2 ANQGSEA.